The clone carrying this T cell receptor (beta chain) occurred many times. TCRdb itself ran the RT-PCR reads through MiXCR, one entry per CDR3 protein. The table lists about a million distinct CDR3 sequences, about a sixth of them singletons. The data belong to a study of patients and donors after allogeneic stem cell transplantation. This receptor was obtained from a human donor who was either an allogeneic HSCT recipient or a stem cell or donor lymphocyte infusion donor (not recorded which). It is not recorded whose cells these are; they may come from a transplant donor. The sample consisted of blood, either unsorted or a sorted T cell fraction (not recorded which).

This chain's CDR3 is CASWTGAVYNEQFF. The CDR3 DNA follows: TGCGCCAGCTGGACCGGGGCCGTCTACAATGAGCAGTTCTTC. The chain carries TRBV5-1 and TRBJ2-1; D possibly uses TRBD1 or TRBD2 (5 bases each). Trimming stripped 7 bases from V and 3 bases from J, with 14 bases between. Germline CDR1 is SGHRS and CDR2 is YFSETQ. The CDR3 is 14 residues long.